One sample yielded the 29 T cell receptor beta chains listed below, sequenced in a study of regulatory T cells in long-lasting Graves disease (dated by TCRdb to 2020 to 2023). The library was prepared using multiplex PCR. Instrument on record: Illumina HiSeq 4000. CDR3 regions were amplified by Arm-PCR with iRepertoire HTBI primers to construct TCR beta libraries. The public reads were reanalyzed by TCRdb: fastp trimming at Q25, MiXCR alignment, in-frame beta chains only. Rows merge per CDR3 protein into single entries with the most common DNA and genes. This sample gives 400,000 to 550,000 distinct CDR3 sequences in total; over 15% of them show up just once. The ten largest account for 23% of the sample. The sample's time point label, in plain terms: newly diagnosed GD, antithyroid drugs for less than 3 months. For both TCR sequencing and RNA sequencing, RNA was extracted from PBMCs in TRIzol. The same data also went into a second study, on T cells in Graves' hyperthyroidism and ophthalmopathy.

Material: peripheral blood mononuclear cells (PBMCs), obtained at new diagnosis, from a patient treated with antithyroid drugs. These receptors came from a woman between 18 and 29 years old with Graves disease. Donor details come from another sample of the same person, matched by shared clones.

This clonotype was seen repeatedly, ten times or more. This sequence joins TRBV12-3 or TRBV12-4 and TRBJ2-7; D possibly corresponds to TRBD2 (6 bases). This CDR3 is 15 amino acids long. V dropped 6 bases and J dropped 6 bases, with 21 bases sitting between them. Written as DNA, the CDR3 is TGTGCCAGCAGCAACATGGGAGGAAAGGCTGGCGAGCAGTACTTC. Translation gives CASSNMGGKAGEQYF.

This clonotype was seen many times. Germline and junction disagree at one end, which may indicate a read error. The chain links TRBV15 to TRBJ1-1; D not resolved. This CDR3 comprises 12 residues. The germline V gene encodes CDR1 LNHNV and CDR2 YYDKDF (reference sequence). The CDR3 coding sequence is TGTGCCACCTCGAAGGAGACTCCCTCTAGGGTCTTT. Protein product: CATSKETPSRVF.

There are many counts of this clonotype. The chain employs TRBV20-1 and TRBJ2-1; a weak D match, TRBD1 (5 bases). Trimming took 1 base from V and 8 from J, leaving 12 bases between them. The CDR3 length is 13 residues. Per the germline V gene, CDR1 is DFQATT and CDR2 is SNEGSKA (reference sequence). The CDR3 coding sequence is TGCAGTGCTAGAGGGGAACAGGTCGATGAGCAGTTCTTC. Amino acid sequence: CSARGEQVDEQFF.

The chain uses TRBV2 and TRBJ2-1; 9 nucleotides line up with TRBD2. There are 15 residues in the CDR3. With V trimmed by 5 bases and J by 5 bases, 7 bases remained unmatched. Germline V gives CDR1 SNHLY, CDR2 FYNNEI. CDR3 loop: CASSQLAGINNEQFF. For the CDR3, the DNA is TGTGCCAGCAGTCAGCTAGCGGGAATAAACAATGAGCAGTTCTTC.

CDR3 loop: CATSRGLAGGMHEQFF. As DNA, the CDR3 is TGTGCCACCAGCAGAGGACTAGCGGGAGGGATGCATGAGCAGTTCTTC. The chain links TRBV15 to TRBJ2-1; TRBD2 aligns across 14 bases. The CDR3 spans 16 residues. V trimming: 1 base; J trimming: 8 bases; junction bases outside the gene matches: 4. Germline CDR1 reads LNHNV; CDR2 reads YYDKDF (reference sequence).

The rearrangement uses TRBV5-1 and TRBJ2-7; no clear D. V was cut by 2 bases and J by 6 bases, with 9 bases left in between. CDR1 is SGHRS and CDR2 is YFSETQ in the germline V gene. The CDR3 covers 12 residues. The CDR3 sequence: CASSFVRGEQYF. As DNA, the CDR3 is TGCGCCAGCAGCTTTGTCAGAGGCGAGCAGTACTTC.

Comments on this clonotype: Since the CDR3 does not end with the conserved phenylalanine or tryptophan, this likely comes from a read error. The rearrangement joins TRBV11-2 to TRBJ2-3, with 11 bases matching TRBD2. Germline V gives CDR1 SGHAT, CDR2 FQNNGV. The CDR3 sequence is 16 residues long. CDR3 in DNA: TGTGCCAGCAGCACAGGACTAGCGGGCCACACAGATAGGCAGTATGTT. The encoded protein is CASSTGLAGHTDRQYV.

This clonotype was seen repeatedly, ten times or more. The rearrangement links TRBV27 to TRBJ2-1; TRBD1 or TRBD2 may be the D gene (6 bases each). From germline, CDR1 is MNHEY and CDR2 SMNVEV (reference sequence). CDR3 length equals 14 residues. The ends were cut back, 3 bases at V and 7 bases at J, with 13 bases in the middle. CDR3 in DNA: TGTGCCAGCAGTTTTTGGGGGGCAGAAAATGAGCAGTTCTTC. Protein sequence: CASSFWGAENEQFF.

The V call is TRBV3-1, the J call TRBJ2-3; 7 bases are a match to TRBD1. With 4 bases clipped from V and 0 bases from J, the junction kept 7 bases outside the gene matches. The germline CDR1 and CDR2 sequences are LGHDT and YNNKEL (reference sequence). The CDR3 is made up of 16 amino acids. The CDR3 DNA reads as TGTGCCAGCAGCCCCCTCTGGGACAGTAGCACAGATACGCAGTATTTT. This sequence encodes CASSPLWDSSTDTQYF.

This clonotype was found a few times. The chain employs TRBV19 and TRBJ1-5; TRBD1 is a possible D gene (6 bases). Germline V gene lookup returns CDR1 LNHDA and CDR2 SQIVND (reference sequence). There are 14 residues in the CDR3. V gave up 7 bases and J gave up 7 bases, with 17 bases separating them. DNA for the CDR3: TGTGCCAGTACCCCAGAAACAGGGAGGCAGCCCCAGCATTTT. Amino acid sequence: CASTPETGRQPQHF.

At least ten counts were recorded for this clonotype. V is TRBV2 and J is TRBJ2-1, with TRBD1 matching over 9 bases. Germline V CDR1 and CDR2: SNHLY, FYNNEI. The CDR3 is 15 residues long. With 7 bases clipped from V and 2 bases from J, the junction kept 6 bases outside the gene matches. CDR3 coding DNA: TGTGCCAGCACCGAAGGGACAGGGACCTACAATGAGCAGTTCTTC. Amino acid sequence: CASTEGTGTYNEQFF.

This clonotype was recorded a few times. The gene calls are TRBV7-9 and TRBJ1-5, with D unresolved. Trimming pared 1 base from V and 9 bases from J, leaving 7 bases between. The CDR3 sequence is 12 residues long. In germline, CDR1 is SEHNR, CDR2 FQNEAQ (reference sequence). The chain's CDR3 is CASSLEASPQHF. CDR3 DNA: TGTGCCAGCAGCTTAGAAGCCTCGCCCCAGCATTTT.

The V call is TRBV7-2, the J call TRBJ1-6; D gene unclear. The CDR3 is made up of 13 amino acids. Germline V gene data show CDR1 as SGHTA and CDR2 as FQGNSA. Trimming left V 0 bases short and J 7 bases short, with 4 bases between. Here the CDR3 DNA reads TGTGCCAGCAGCTTAGCCCCCAATTCACCCCTCCACTTT. This encodes CASSLAPNSPLHF.

This clonotype has more than one count but fewer than ten. The CDR3 region is CASSSQGGSNQPQHF. The CDR3, as DNA: TGTGCCAGCAGCTCGCAGGGAGGTAGCAATCAGCCCCAGCATTTT. The chain has TRBV7-6 and TRBJ1-5, with a tentative D call TRBD1 (5 bases). The CDR3 sequence is 15 residues long. Germline V lookup: CDR1 SGHVS, CDR2 FNYEAQ. V lost 4 bases to trimming and J lost 0 bases, with 10 bases between them.

This clonotype was detected ten times or more. This rearrangement joins TRBV29-1 to TRBJ2-1; tentatively, D is TRBD1 or TRBD2 (6 bases each). CDR3 size: 12 residues. Trimming removed 5 bases from V and 8 bases from J, with 13 bases in between. CDR1 is SQVTM, CDR2 ANQGSEA, per germline. As DNA, the CDR3 is TGCAGCGTTCCGAAGGGGGGCGATGAGCAGTTCTTC. It specifies CSVPKGGDEQFF.

This clonotype was seen ten or more times. The chain uses TRBV28 and TRBJ2-1; 8 positions agree with TRBD2. Trimming at V came to 6 bases and at J to 3 bases, leaving 4 bases not matched to a gene. Germline V gives CDR1 MDHEN, CDR2 SYDVKM. This CDR3 is built from 14 residues. The CDR3 is CASRPGTSYNEQFF. The CDR3 DNA is TGTGCCAGCAGACCAGGGACTAGCTACAATGAGCAGTTCTTC.

This clonotype was counted between two and nine times. Without the conserved terminal phenylalanine or tryptophan, this CDR3 likely stems from a read error. Because the CDR3's place on the DNA is in doubt, the DNA is left out and the CDR3 is given as listed by TCRdb. This chain joins TRBV4-3 and TRBJ1-2. The CDR3 spans 10 residues, counting both ends. Germline V lookup: CDR1 LGHNA, CDR2 YSLEER. CDR3 residues: CASSPPPRAA.

This clonotype was recorded at least ten times. This rearrangement joins TRBV7-2 to TRBJ2-7; 12 bases are a match to TRBD2. The V gene end was trimmed by 7 bases and the J gene end by 1 base; junction bases not matched to a gene: 2. CDR1 is SGHTA, CDR2 FQGNSA, per germline. This CDR3 region has 14 residues. The CDR3 is CASTGTSGSYEQYF. The CDR3 region has the DNA TGTGCCAGCACCGGGACTAGCGGGTCCTACGAGCAGTACTTC.

The J gene is TRBJ2-3, the V gene TRBV10-2; maybe TRBD2 (5 bases). Germline V gives CDR1 WSHSY, CDR2 SAAADI. CDR3 size: 14 residues. The germline V and J ends were trimmed by 5 bases and 0 bases, with 9 bases remaining between them. CDR3 amino acids: CASSSGFSTDTQYF. The CDR3 coding sequence is TGCGCCAGCAGTAGCGGATTTAGCACAGATACGCAGTATTTT.

The V and J genes are TRBV29-1 and TRBJ2-2; D is uncertain. CDR3 length: 15 residues. Germline V gene lookup returns CDR1 SQVTM and CDR2 ANQGSEA. V lost 2 bases, J lost 2 bases, and 12 bases lay in between. The CDR3 loop is CSVELIATNTGELFF. The CDR3 DNA reads TGCAGCGTTGAATTGATTGCGACCAACACCGGGGAGCTGTTTTTT.

This clonotype has ten or more counts. This chain links TRBV12-3 or TRBV12-4 with TRBJ1-3, with TRBD1 as a possible D gene (5 bases). This CDR3 contains 15 residues. With 5 bases removed from V and 3 bases from J, the gap between germline ends came to 14 bases. CDR3 nucleotide sequence: TGTGCCAGCAGTCCAACCTATGACAGTGGAAACACCATATATTTT. It is translated as CASSPTYDSGNTIYF.

A note on this clonotype: In this CDR3 the conserved last residue, phenylalanine or tryptophan, is missing, so a read error is likely. The chain carries TRBV6-1 and TRBJ2-7; no clear D. CDR3 length equals 15 residues. Trimming stripped 2 bases from V and 0 bases from J, with 11 bases between. CDR1 and CDR2 from the germline V gene are MNHNS and SASEGT. The DNA of the CDR3 is TGTGCCAGCAGTGAAAACGCCCTTAGCTCCTACGAGCAGTACCTC. This translates into CASSENALSSYEQYL.

There are a few counts of this clonotype. The chain couples TRBV5-6 to TRBJ2-5, with TRBD1 matching over 7 bases. The length of the CDR3 is 14 residues. The ends lost 4 bases at V and 4 bases at J; junction bases unmatched: 7. Germline V CDR1 and CDR2: SGHDT, YYEEEE. In nucleotides, the CDR3 is TGTGCCAGCAGCGATAGGGGGACAGTAGAGACCCAGTACTTC. Its protein is CASSDRGTVETQYF. The variable domain in full, completed from reference TRBV5-6 and TRBJ2-5, reads DAGVTQSPTHLIKTRGQQVTLRCSPKSGHDTVSWYQQALGQGPQFIFQYYEEEERQRGNFPDRFSGHQFPNYSSELNVNALLLGDSALYLCASSDRGTVETQYFGPGTRLLVL.

The V and J genes are TRBV20-1 and TRBJ2-3; D unresolved. Germline CDR1 reads DFQATT; CDR2 reads SNEGSKA (reference sequence). The CDR3 is 14 residues long. V was pared by 1 base and J by 2 bases, with 10 bases between. The CDR3 DNA is TGCAGTGCTAGAGCCGGGCCCCCCACAGATACGCAGTATTTT. Translating gives CSARAGPPTDTQYF.

This chain links TRBV12-3 or TRBV12-4 with TRBJ2-1; D unclear. The V and J ends lost 5 bases and 7 bases respectively, with 12 bases between them. This CDR3 contains 13 residues. In DNA, the CDR3 is TGTGCCAGCAGTCGAGAACGGGTAAATGAGCAGTTCTTC. It translates to CASSRERVNEQFF.

This clonotype was observed at least ten times. This chain uses TRBV28 with TRBJ2-1; 9 bases agree with TRBD2. The CDR3 has 16 residues. After removal of 5 bases from V and 4 bases from J, the junction contained 9 bases not matched to a gene. The V gene's germline CDR1 is MDHEN and CDR2 SYDVKM. The CDR3 loop is CASSHPAGGLYNEQFF. CDR3 coding DNA: TGTGCCAGCAGTCACCCAGCGGGAGGTTTGTACAATGAGCAGTTCTTC.

There are a few counts of this clonotype. The chain links TRBV9 to TRBJ2-1; 8 positions agree with TRBD2. The CDR3 runs 16 residues. The trim removed 0 bases at V and 0 bases at J, leaving 2 bases unmatched. The V gene's germline CDR1 is SGDLS and CDR2 YYNGEE. The CDR3 coding sequence is TGTGCCAGCAGCGTAGGACTAGCGAGCTCCTACAATGAGCAGTTCTTC. This sequence encodes CASSVGLASSYNEQFF.

Comments on this clonotype: A read error is possible here, since a much larger clone lies one base away. The gene calls are TRBV20-1 and TRBJ1-1; possibly TRBD1 for D (5 bases). Between the trimmed V and J ends, which lost 0 bases and 6 bases, there was a span of 14 bases. Germline lookup yields CDR1 DFQATT and CDR2 SNEGSKA (reference sequence). The CDR3 has 14 residues. The CDR3 sequence is CSAREAGQGSEAFF. The CDR3 DNA follows: TGCAGTGCTAGAGAGGCGGGGCAGGGCTCTGAAGCTTTCTTT.

V usage is TRBV9 and J usage is TRBJ2-5, with 11 bases fitting TRBD2. The V segment lost 3 bases and the J segment 5 bases; nucleotides outside the gene matches: 3. The CDR3 has 14 amino acids. The germline V gene encodes CDR1 SGDLS and CDR2 YYNGEE. The CDR3 bases are TGTGCCAGCAGCGCTAGCGGGAGGTTGGAGACCCAGTACTTC. It codes for CASSASGRLETQYF. The full variable domain, with the rest looked up from reference TRBV9 and TRBJ2-5, is DSGVTQTPKHLITATGQRVTLRCSPRSGDLSVYWYQQSLDQGLQFLIQYYNGEERAKGNILERFSAQQFPDLHSELNLSSLELGDSALYFCASSASGRLETQYFGPGTRLLVL.